This record covers a single TCR beta chain. The data originate from a study of blood T cell repertoires in COVID-19. Background on the study: Nucleic acid was either cDNA or gDNA, and it came from T cells, B-cell-depleted T cells, or PBMCs.

Assay used: immunoSEQ multiplex PCR; TCRdb lists only in-frame clones, some missing. The data show approximately 230,000 clones, with about 79% seen just once and about 8.9% held by the top ten. Germline CDR1 is GTSNPN and CDR2 is SVGIG (reference sequence). Trimming cost V 3 bases and J 8 bases, with 16 bases left between them. CDR3 length: 13 amino acids. The gene calls are TRBV30 and TRBJ1-2; no definite D call. The sample was peripheral blood. The origin of this receptor is a man older than 75 with acute or convalescent COVID-19. The CDR3 coding sequence is TGTGCCTGGAGGCGAGCGGGGAAACAGGGCTACACCTTC. This gives the protein CAWRRAGKQGYTF.